The 3 T cell receptor beta chains below come from one sample, sequenced in a study of early T cells in non-severe SARS-CoV-2 infection. Each CDR3 protein is one row after TCRdb ran MiXCR on the 5' RACE reads. The sample includes some 71,000 distinct CDR3 sequences, roughly 13% of them seen just once. The sequenced material came from whole blood. These receptors were taken from an adult who was a healthcare worker with PCR-confirmed SARS-CoV-2 infection or an uninfected control (not recorded which).

Notes on this clonotype: This may stem from a read error, because a much larger clone lies one nucleotide away. This chain joins TRBV2 and TRBJ1-5, with unresolved D. The CDR3 has 14 residues. Germline lookup yields CDR1 SNHLY and CDR2 FYNNEI. The CDR3 DNA follows: TGTGTCAGCAGTCGCGGGTTGGGCAATCAGCCCCAGCATTTT. The encoded protein is CVSSRGLGNQPQHF.

To note about this clonotype: A much larger clone sits a single nucleotide away, making a read error possible. The chain uses TRBV20-1 and TRBJ2-3; TRBD1 or TRBD2 may be the D gene (5 bases each). The length of the CDR3 is 13 residues. The V end was cut by 6 bases, the J end by 5 bases, with 15 bases between. CDR1 is DFQATT, CDR2 SNEGSKA, per germline (reference sequence). The CDR3 here is CSAQGAPQDTQYF. CDR3 nucleotide sequence: TGCAGTGCGCAGGGAGCGCCCCAAGATACGCAGTATTTT.

This clonotype was seen repeatedly, ten times or more. The gene calls are TRBV5-4 and TRBJ1-2; D is possibly TRBD1 (5 bases). Between the trimmed V and J ends, which lost 7 bases and 5 bases, there was a span of 9 bases. The length of the CDR3 is 11 residues. The V gene's germline CDR1 is SGHNT and CDR2 YYREEE (reference sequence). CDR3 loop: CASGDRYGYTF. Written as DNA, the CDR3 is TGTGCCAGCGGTGACAGATATGGCTACACCTTC.